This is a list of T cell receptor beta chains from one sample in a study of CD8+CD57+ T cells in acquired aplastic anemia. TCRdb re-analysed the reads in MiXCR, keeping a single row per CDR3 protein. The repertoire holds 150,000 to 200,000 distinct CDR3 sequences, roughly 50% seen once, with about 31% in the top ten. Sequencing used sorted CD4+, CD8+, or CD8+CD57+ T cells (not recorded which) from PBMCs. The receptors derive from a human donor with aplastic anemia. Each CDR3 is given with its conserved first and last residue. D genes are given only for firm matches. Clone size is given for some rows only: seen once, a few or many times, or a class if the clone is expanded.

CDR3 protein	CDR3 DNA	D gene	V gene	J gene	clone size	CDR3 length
CASGQDRGGAETQYF	TGCGCCAGCGGCCAAGATCGGGGGGGCGCCGAGACCCAGTACTTC	TRBD2	TRBV4-1	TRBJ2-5	-	15
CASREGGRETQYF	TGTGCCAGCAGAGAGGGGGGGAGGGAGACCCAGTACTTC	-	TRBV2	TRBJ2-5	-	13
CASSVVEVGGSRSGELFF	TGTGCCAGCAGCGTAGTGGAGGTGGGCGGGAGTCGCTCCGGGGAGCTGTTTTTT	TRBD2	TRBV9	TRBJ2-2	-	18
CASSLAGVGYGYTF	TGTGCCAGCAGCTTGGCAGGGGTGGGCTATGGCTACACCTTC	-	TRBV5-5	TRBJ1-2	many	14
CASSLGPTRGLSEQYF	TGTGCCAGCAGCTTAGGACCCACAAGGGGTCTGAGCGAGCAGTACTTC	-	TRBV11-2	TRBJ2-7	-	16
CASSLGMGAGYNEQFF	TGTGCCAGCAGTTTAGGGATGGGGGCAGGCTACAATGAGCAGTTCTTC	-	TRBV12-3/TRBV12-4	TRBJ2-1	many	16
CASSSGQGYEQYF	TGCGCCAGCAGCTCAGGACAGGGCTACGAGCAGTACTTC	TRBD1	TRBV5-1	TRBJ2-7	many	13
CASSERGLSYEQYF	TGTGCCAGCAGTGAGAGGGGGCTATCCTACGAGCAGTACTTC	TRBD1	TRBV2	TRBJ2-7	many	14
CASSSSGGAVGEQFF	TGTGCCAGCAGCTCTAGCGGGGGGGCCGTGGGTGAGCAGTTCTTC	TRBD2	TRBV7-3	TRBJ2-1	-	15
CASSEPAGPGGYGYTF	TGTGCCAGCAGTGAACCCGCAGGCCCGGGAGGGTATGGCTACACCTTC	-	TRBV2	TRBJ1-2	-	16
CASSVSGRTDTQYF	TGTGCCAGCAGTGTTAGCGGGAGAACAGATACGCAGTATTTT	TRBD2	TRBV25-1	TRBJ2-3	few	14
CATSKGGGSLHF	TGTGCCACCAGTAAGGGCGGGGGGTCCCTCCACTTT	-	TRBV24-1	TRBJ1-6	-	12
CASSQEDRGSSPLHF	TGTGCCAGCAGCCAAGAGGACAGGGGGTCTTCACCCCTCCACTTT	TRBD1	TRBV9	TRBJ1-6	-	15
CASRPGGAYNEQFF	TGTGCCAGCAGACCAGGGGGAGCGTACAATGAGCAGTTCTTC	TRBD1	TRBV12-3/TRBV12-4	TRBJ2-1	many	14
CATGRGGYEQFF	TGTGCCACCGGACGGGGGGGGTATGAGCAGTTCTTC	TRBD2	TRBV10-3	TRBJ2-1	-	12
CAISESGNTDTQYF	TGTGCCATCAGTGAGTCGGGCAACACAGATACGCAGTATTTT	-	TRBV10-3	TRBJ2-3	-	14
CASSPWLRGREKLFF	TGTGCCAGTAGTCCCTGGCTTAGAGGACGGGAAAAACTGTTTTTT	-	TRBV19	TRBJ1-4	-	15
CASSQYSGSYEQYF	TGCGCCAGCAGCCAATATAGCGGGAGCTACGAGCAGTACTTC	TRBD2	TRBV4-1	TRBJ2-7	many	14
CASSLPGLAYNEQFF	TGTGCCAGCAGCTTACCGGGACTAGCCTACAATGAGCAGTTCTTC	TRBD2	TRBV7-3	TRBJ2-1	-	15
CASSLEENQPQHF	TGTGCTAGCAGCTTAGAGGAGAATCAGCCCCAGCATTTT	-	TRBV7-7	TRBJ1-5	-	13
CAISVGTGPNQEAQYF	TGTGCCATCAGTGTGGGGACAGGGCCGAACCAAGAGGCCCAGTACTTC	TRBD1	TRBV10-3	TRBJ2-5	many	16
CATSDSGLAGVNTGELFF	TGTGCCACCAGTGACTCTGGACTAGCGGGGGTGAACACCGGGGAGCTGTTTTTT	TRBD2	TRBV24-1	TRBJ2-2	-	18
CASSSEGKGQPQHF	TGTGCCAGCAGTTCGGAGGGAAAGGGTCAGCCCCAGCATTTT	-	TRBV2	TRBJ1-5	-	14
CATSVSTGSIYEQYF	TGTGCCACCAGTGTCTCGACAGGTTCGATTTACGAGCAGTACTTC	-	TRBV24-1	TRBJ2-7	few	15
CASSDLGNQETQYF	TGCGCCAGCAGTGATCTCGGAAACCAAGAGACCCAGTACTTC	-	TRBV10-2	TRBJ2-5	many	14
CASSETSGSTDTQYF	TGTGCCAGCAGCGAGACTAGCGGGAGCACAGATACGCAGTATTTT	TRBD2	TRBV9	TRBJ2-3	-	15
CASSVGGVAKNIQYF	TGTGCCAGCAGCGTAGGGGGGGTAGCCAAAAACATTCAGTACTTC	-	TRBV9	TRBJ2-4	-	15
CASSSSKGSYEQYF	TGTGCCAGTAGTTCCTCAAAAGGCTCCTACGAGCAGTACTTC	-	TRBV19	TRBJ2-7	many	14
CASSLASAFLAGYEQYF	TGTGCCAGCAGCTTAGCCAGCGCCTTCCTCGCGGGCTACGAGCAGTACTTC	-	TRBV13	TRBJ2-7	many	17
CASSYPEQFF	TGTGCCAGCAGCTACCCGGAGCAGTTCTTC	-	TRBV7-9	TRBJ2-1	-	10
CASKGVTEAFF	TGTGCCAGCAAGGGGGTCACTGAAGCTTTCTTT	-	TRBV25-1	TRBJ1-1	-	11
CASSLVSTDEQYF	TGTGCCAGCAGCTTGGTCAGTACGGACGAGCAGTACTTC	-	TRBV7-9	TRBJ2-7	-	13
CASRMDSWTEAFF	TGTGCCAGCAGGATGGACAGCTGGACTGAAGCTTTCTTT	-	TRBV6-1	TRBJ1-1	many	13
CASSSRGPAGGLETQYF	TGTGCCAGCAGCTCCCGGGGCCCAGCGGGAGGGTTGGAGACCCAGTACTTC	TRBD2	TRBV2	TRBJ2-5	-	17